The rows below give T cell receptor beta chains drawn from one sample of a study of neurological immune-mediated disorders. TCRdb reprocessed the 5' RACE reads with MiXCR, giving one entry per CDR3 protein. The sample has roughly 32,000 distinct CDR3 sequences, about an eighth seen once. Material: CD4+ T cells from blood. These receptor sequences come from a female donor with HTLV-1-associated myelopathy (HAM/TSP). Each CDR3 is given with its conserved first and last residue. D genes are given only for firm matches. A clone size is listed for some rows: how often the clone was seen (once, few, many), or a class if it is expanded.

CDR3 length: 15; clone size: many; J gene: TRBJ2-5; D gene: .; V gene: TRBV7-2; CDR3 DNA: TGTGCCAGCAGCTTAATGGCACTTACTCAAGAGACCCAGTACTTC; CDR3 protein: CASSLMALTQETQYF
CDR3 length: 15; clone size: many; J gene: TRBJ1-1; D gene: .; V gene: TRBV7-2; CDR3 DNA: TGTGCCAGCAGCTTCGGGGGCGGAATCGGCACTGAAGCTTTCTTT; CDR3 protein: CASSFGGGIGTEAFF
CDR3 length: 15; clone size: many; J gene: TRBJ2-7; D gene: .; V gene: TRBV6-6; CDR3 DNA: TGTGCCAGCAGTTACTCGCGGGGTAGCTCCTACGAGCAGTACTTC; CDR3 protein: CASSYSRGSSYEQYF
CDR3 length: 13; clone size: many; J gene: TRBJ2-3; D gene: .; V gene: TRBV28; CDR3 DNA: TGTGCCAGCAGTGTTCTGATTACAGATACGCAGTATTTT; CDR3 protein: CASSVLITDTQYF
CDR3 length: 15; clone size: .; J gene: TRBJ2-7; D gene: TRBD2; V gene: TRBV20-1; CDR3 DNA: TGCAGTGCTAGAATGACTAGCGGGCAACAATACGAGCAGTACTTC; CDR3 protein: CSARMTSGQQYEQYF
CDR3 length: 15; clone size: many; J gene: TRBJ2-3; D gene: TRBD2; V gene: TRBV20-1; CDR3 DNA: TGCAGTGCTAAACCTAGCGGGGGGGCTATGGATACGCAGTATTTT; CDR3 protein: CSAKPSGGAMDTQYF
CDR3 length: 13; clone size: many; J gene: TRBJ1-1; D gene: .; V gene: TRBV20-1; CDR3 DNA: TGCAGTGCTAGCAGGCACAGGGACACTGAAGCTTTCTTT; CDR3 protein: CSASRHRDTEAFF
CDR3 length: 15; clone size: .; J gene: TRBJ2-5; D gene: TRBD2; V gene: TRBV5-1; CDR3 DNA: TGCGCCAGCAGCGGACTAGCGGAGGCCCAAGAGACCCAGTACTTC; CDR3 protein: CASSGLAEAQETQYF
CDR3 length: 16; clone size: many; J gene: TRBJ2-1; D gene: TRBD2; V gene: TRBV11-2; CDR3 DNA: TGTGCCAGCAGCTTAGAGGGCGGGAGGGCCTACAATGAGCAGTTCTTC; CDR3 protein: CASSLEGGRAYNEQFF
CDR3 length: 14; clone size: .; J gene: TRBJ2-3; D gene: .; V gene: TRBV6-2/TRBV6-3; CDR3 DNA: TGTGCCAGCAGTGTAAGAGAGGTCACAGATACACAGTATTTT; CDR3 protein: CASSVREVTDTQYF
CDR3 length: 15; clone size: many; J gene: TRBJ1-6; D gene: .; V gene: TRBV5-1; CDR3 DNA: TGCGCCAGCAGCTTGGAAGGGTCCCCCGGTTCACCCCTCCACTTT; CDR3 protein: CASSLEGSPGSPLHF
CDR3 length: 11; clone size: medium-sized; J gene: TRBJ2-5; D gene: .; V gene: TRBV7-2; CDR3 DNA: TGTGCCAGCAGCTTATATGAGACCCAGTACTTC; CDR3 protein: CASSLYETQYF
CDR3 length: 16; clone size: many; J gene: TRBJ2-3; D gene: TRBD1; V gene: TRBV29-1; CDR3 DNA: TGCAGCGTTGCCGGACAGGGAGGAAAAGGGACAGATACGCAGTATTTT; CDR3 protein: CSVAGQGGKGTDTQYF
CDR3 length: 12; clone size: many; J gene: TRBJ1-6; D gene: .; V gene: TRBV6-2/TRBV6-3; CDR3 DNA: TGTGCCAGCAGTACCCTAGGAACGCCCCTCCACTTT; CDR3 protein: CASSTLGTPLHF
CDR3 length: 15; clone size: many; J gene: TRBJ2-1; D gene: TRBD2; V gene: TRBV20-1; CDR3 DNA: TGCAGTGCTGGCCCCCTAGCGGGAGGGTACAATGAGCAGTTCTTC; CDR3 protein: CSAGPLAGGYNEQFF
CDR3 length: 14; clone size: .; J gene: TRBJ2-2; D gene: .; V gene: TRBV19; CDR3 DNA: TGTGCCATTAGTATTGGGGGGTCCACCGGGGAGTTGTTTTTT; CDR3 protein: CAISIGGSTGELFF
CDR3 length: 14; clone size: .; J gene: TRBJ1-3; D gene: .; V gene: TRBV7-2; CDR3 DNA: TGTGCCAGCAACGTAGGCGGGGCTGGAAACACCATATATTTT; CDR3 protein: CASNVGGAGNTIYF
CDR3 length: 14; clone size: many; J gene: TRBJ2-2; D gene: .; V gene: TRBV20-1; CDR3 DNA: TGCAGTGCTAGACGACAATCGAACACCGGGGAGCTGTTTTTT; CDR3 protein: CSARRQSNTGELFF
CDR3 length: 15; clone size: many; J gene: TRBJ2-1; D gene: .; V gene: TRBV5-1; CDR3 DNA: TGCGCCAGCAGCCACCCGGGGGGCCCGGACAATGAGCAGTTCTTC; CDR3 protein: CASSHPGGPDNEQFF
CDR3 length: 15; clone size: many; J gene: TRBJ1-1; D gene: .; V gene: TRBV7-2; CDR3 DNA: TGTGCCAGCAGCTTAGGCGGAACCATGAACACTGAAGCTTTCTTT; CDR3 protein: CASSLGGTMNTEAFF
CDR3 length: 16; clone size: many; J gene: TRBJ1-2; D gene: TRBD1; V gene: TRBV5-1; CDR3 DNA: TGCGCCAGCAGCCTTGGGACAGGGACTATTCTCTATGGCTACACCTTC; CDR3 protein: CASSLGTGTILYGYTF
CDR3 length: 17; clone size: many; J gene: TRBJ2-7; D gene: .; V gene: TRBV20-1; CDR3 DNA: TGCAGTGCTAGAGATTCGAGGGGCAGAGCTGGCGTTTACGAGCAGTACTTC; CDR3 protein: CSARDSRGRAGVYEQYF
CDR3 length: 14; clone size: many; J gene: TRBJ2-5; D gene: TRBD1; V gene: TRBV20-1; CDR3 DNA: TGCAGTGCTACCCCGGGACAGGGTGAAGAGACCCAGTACTTC; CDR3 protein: CSATPGQGEETQYF
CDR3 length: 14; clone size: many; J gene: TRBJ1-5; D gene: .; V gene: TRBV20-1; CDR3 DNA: TGCAGTGCCCAGGCTGCTTATAGCAATCAGCCCCAGCATTTT; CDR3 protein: CSAQAAYSNQPQHF
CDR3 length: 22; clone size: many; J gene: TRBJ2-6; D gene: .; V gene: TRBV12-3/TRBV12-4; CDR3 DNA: TGTGCCAGCAAAGAGAGAGACAGGTGGCCCGATAGTGGGCTCTCTGGGGCCAACGTCCTGACTTTC; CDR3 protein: CASKERDRWPDSGLSGANVLTF
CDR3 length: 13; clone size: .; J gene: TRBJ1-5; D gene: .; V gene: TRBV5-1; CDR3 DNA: TGCGACAGCAGCCTCGATAGGAATCAGCCCCAGAATTTT; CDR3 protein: CDSSLDRNQPQNF
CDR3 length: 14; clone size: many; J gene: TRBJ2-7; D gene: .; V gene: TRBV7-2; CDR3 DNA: TGTGCCAGCAGCTTAGTGGTCAGCTCCTACGAGCAGTACTTC; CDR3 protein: CASSLVVSSYEQYF
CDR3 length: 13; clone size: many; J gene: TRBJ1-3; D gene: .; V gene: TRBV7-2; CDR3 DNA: TGTGCCAGCAGCGGTCATACAGGAAACACCATATATTTT; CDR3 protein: CASSGHTGNTIYF
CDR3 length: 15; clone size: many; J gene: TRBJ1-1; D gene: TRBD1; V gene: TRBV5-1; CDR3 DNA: TGCGCCAGCAGCCCGGATCAGGGGGAGAACACTGAAGCTTTCTTT; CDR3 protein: CASSPDQGENTEAFF
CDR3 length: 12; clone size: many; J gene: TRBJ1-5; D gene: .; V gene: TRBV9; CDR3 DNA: TGTGCCAGCAGCGTAGCCAGACAGCCCCAGCATTTT; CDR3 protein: CASSVARQPQHF
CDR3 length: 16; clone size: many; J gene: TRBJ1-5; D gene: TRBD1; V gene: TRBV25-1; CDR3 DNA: TGTGCCAGCAGTGGGCGGACAGGGGATGGGAATCAGCCCCAGCATTTT; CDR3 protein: CASSGRTGDGNQPQHF
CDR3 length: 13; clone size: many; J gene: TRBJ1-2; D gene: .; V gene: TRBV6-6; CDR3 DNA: TGTGCCAGCAGTATCGAACAGGATTATGGCTACACCTTC; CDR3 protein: CASSIEQDYGYTF
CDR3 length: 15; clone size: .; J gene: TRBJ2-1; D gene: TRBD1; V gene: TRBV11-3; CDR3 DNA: TGTGCCAGCAGCTTAGACGGGACAGTCTACAATGAGCAGTTCTTC; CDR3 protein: CASSLDGTVYNEQFF
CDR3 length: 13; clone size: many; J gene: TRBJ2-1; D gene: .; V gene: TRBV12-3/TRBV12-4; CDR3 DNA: TGTGCCAGCAGTTCCCGAAAAGATGGTGAGCAGTTCTTC; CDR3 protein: CASSSRKDGEQFF
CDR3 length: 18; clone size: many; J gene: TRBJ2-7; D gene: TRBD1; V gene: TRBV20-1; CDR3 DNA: TGCAGTGCTAGACTTCGGGGGGACAGGGTTAGAGACCCCTACGAGCAGTACTTC; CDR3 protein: CSARLRGDRVRDPYEQYF
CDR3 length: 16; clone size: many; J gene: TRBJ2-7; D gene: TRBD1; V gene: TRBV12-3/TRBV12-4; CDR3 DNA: TGTGCCAGCAGTCCGCCGCCGGGACAGGGGGTCTACGAGCAGTACTTC; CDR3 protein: CASSPPPGQGVYEQYF
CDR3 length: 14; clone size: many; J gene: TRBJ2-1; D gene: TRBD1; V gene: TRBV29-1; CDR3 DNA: TGCAGCGTCACCTCGGGACAGGGGGGGTATGAGCAGTTCTTC; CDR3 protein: CSVTSGQGGYEQFF
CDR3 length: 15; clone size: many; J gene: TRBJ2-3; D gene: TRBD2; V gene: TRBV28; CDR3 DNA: TGTGCCAGCAGTTTTGGCGGGGGGGCGAGAGATACGCAGTATTTT; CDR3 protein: CASSFGGGARDTQYF
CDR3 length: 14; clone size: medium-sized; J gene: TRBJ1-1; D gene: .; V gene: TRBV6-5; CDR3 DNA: TGTGCCAGCAGTTACTCGATAGGGGACGCTGAAGCTTTCTTT; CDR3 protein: CASSYSIGDAEAFF
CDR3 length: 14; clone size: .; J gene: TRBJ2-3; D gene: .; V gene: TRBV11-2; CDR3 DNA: TGTGCCAGCAGCTTAGTGGGGGTCAAAGATACGCAGTATTTT; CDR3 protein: CASSLVGVKDTQYF
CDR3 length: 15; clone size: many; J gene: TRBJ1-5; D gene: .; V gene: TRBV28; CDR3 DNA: TGTGCCAGCAGTGTCCGAATGGGGAGCAATCAGCCCCAGCATTTT; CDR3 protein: CASSVRMGSNQPQHF
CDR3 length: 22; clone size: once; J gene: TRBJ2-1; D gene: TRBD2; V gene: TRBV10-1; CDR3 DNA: TGCGCCAGCAGTGAAGAAATAGGGATGTTAAGCGGGGGGGCGGTCTCCTACAATGAGCAGTTCTTC; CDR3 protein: CASSEEIGMLSGGAVSYNEQFF
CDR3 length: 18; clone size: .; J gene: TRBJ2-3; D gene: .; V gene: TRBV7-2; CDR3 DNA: TGTGCCAGCAGCTCACAAGCGTCGGGGGCCCCACTCACAGATACGCAGTATTTT; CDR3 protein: CASSSQASGAPLTDTQYF
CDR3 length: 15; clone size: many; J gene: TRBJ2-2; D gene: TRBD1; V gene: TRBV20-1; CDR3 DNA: TGCAGTGCTAGAACCGGGACAGGGGGCACCGGGGAGCTGTTTTTT; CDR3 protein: CSARTGTGGTGELFF
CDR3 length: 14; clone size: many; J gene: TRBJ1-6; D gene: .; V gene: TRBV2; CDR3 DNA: TGTGCCAGTCAAGAGGAGACCTATAATTCACCCCTCCACTTT; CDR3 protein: CASQEETYNSPLHF
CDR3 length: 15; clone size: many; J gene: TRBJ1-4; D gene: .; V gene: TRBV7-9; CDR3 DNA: TGTGCCAGCAGCTTAGCGTGGGGACCCGATGAAAAACTGTTTTTT; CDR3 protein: CASSLAWGPDEKLFF
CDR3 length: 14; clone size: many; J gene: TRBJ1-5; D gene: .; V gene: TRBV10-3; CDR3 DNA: TGTGCCATCAGTGAGTCCACCCAAGGACAGCCCCAGCATTTT; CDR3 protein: CAISESTQGQPQHF
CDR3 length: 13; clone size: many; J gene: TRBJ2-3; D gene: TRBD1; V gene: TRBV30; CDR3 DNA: TGTGCCTGGAGTCCGACAGGGTCTGATACGCAGTATTTT; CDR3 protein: CAWSPTGSDTQYF
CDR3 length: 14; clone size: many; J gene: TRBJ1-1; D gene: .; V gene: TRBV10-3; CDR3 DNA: TGTGCCATCAAAACCCGGGACGGTAGCACTGAAGCTTTCTTT; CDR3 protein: CAIKTRDGSTEAFF
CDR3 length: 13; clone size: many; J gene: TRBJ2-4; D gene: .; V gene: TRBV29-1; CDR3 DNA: TGCAGCGTTGGTGTTGCGACGGGGATCCTTCAGTACTTC; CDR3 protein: CSVGVATGILQYF
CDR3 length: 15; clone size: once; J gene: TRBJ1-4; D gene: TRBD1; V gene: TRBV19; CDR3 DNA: TGTGCCAGTAGTGGGGACAGTGCAACTAATGAAAAACTGTTTTTT; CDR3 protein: CASSGDSATNEKLFF
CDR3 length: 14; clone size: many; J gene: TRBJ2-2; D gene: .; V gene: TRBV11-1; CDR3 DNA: TGTGCCAGCGGAATACTTGGGGGATCCGGGGAGCTGTTTTTT; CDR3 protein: CASGILGGSGELFF
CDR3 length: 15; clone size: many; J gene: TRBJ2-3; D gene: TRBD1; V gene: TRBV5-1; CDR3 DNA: TGCGCCAGCAGCTTGGACAGGGGGGCGACAGATACGCAGTATTTT; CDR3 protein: CASSLDRGATDTQYF
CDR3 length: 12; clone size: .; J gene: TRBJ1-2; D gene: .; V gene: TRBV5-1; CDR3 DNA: TGCGCCAGCAGCTTTCAGGATTATGGCTACGCCTTC; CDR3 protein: CASSFQDYGYAF
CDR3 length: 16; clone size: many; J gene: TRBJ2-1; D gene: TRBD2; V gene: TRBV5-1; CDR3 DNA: TGCGCCAGCAGCTTGGGACTAGCATCCGTTGGGGATGAGCAGTTCTTC; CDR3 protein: CASSLGLASVGDEQFF
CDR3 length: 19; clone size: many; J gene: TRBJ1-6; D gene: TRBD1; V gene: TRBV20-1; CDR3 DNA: TGCAGTGCTAGAGATGGTCGGGCAGGGGGCATCGCCTATAATTCACCCCTCCACTTT; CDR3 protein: CSARDGRAGGIAYNSPLHF
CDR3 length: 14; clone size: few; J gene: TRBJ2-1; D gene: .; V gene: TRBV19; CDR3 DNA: TGTGCCAGTAGCTCCGAGAAGGTTTGGAATGAGCAGTTCTTC; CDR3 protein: CASSSEKVWNEQFF
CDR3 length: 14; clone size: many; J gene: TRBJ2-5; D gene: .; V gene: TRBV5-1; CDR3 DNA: TGCGCCAGCAGCTTCGAGACTAGTCAAGAGACCCAGTACTTC; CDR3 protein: CASSFETSQETQYF
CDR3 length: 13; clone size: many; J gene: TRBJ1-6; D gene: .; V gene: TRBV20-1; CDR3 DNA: TGCAGTGCTAGAGAGGACAGTAATTCACCCCTCCACTTT; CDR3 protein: CSAREDSNSPLHF
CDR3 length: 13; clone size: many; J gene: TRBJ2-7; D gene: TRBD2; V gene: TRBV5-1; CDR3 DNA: TGCGCCAGCAGCTTGAGCGGGACCTACGAGCAGTACTTC; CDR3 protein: CASSLSGTYEQYF